The 11 T cell receptor beta chains given below trace back to one sample, sequenced in a study of cytomegalovirus exposure and HLA in healthy donors. In the PCR, 60 Vbeta and 13 Jbeta primers were used. Clones were sequenced by immunoSEQ multiplex PCR, and TCRdb holds only the in-frame ones, with some missing. The sample lists about 170,000 clones, roughly 80% occurring once. The specimen was PBMCs. The source of these receptors is a female donor in good health and CMV-seronegative.

The gene calls are TRBV10-3 and TRBJ2-1, with a possible D match to TRBD2 (7 bases). V was cut by 10 bases and J by 8 bases, with 12 bases left in between. Germline CDR1 is ENHRY and CDR2 is SYGVKD. There are 11 residues in the CDR3. The CDR3 nucleotides read TGTGCCAGCTCGGGGGGCCATGAGCAGTTCTTC. Translating gives CASSGGHEQFF.

The chain links TRBV5-6 to TRBJ1-2; TRBD1 matches 9 bases. J was trimmed by 8 bases and V by 4 bases; bases with no gene match: 6. Germline V gene sequence: CDR1 SGHDT, CDR2 YYEEEE. CDR3 length: 13 residues. The CDR3 sequence is CASSPSTGGGYTF. The DNA for the CDR3 is TGTGCCAGCAGCCCCTCTACAGGGGGCGGCTACACCTTC.

V gene TRBV5-1 combines with J gene TRBJ2-7; 12 bases align to TRBD2. Trimming at V came to 0 bases and at J to 6 bases, leaving 10 bases not matched to a gene. In germline, CDR1 is SGHRS, CDR2 YFSETQ. This CDR3 has 17 residues. CDR3: CASSLGASGRAQGEQYF. The CDR3 coding sequence is TGCGCCAGCAGCTTGGGGGCTAGCGGGAGGGCCCAGGGCGAGCAGTACTTC.

In this sample, this clone turned up a few times. The chain joins TRBV28 to TRBJ2-7, with 8 bases fitting TRBD1. With 2 bases clipped from V and 1 base from J, the junction kept 4 bases outside the gene matches. Germline assignment: CDR1 MDHEN and CDR2 SYDVKM. The CDR3 is made up of 15 amino acids. Written as DNA, the CDR3 is TGTGCCAGCAGTTTACAGGGGGCGGATTCCTACGAGCAGTACTTC. Protein: CASSLQGADSYEQYF.

The rearrangement uses TRBV4-1 and TRBJ1-1; 9 bases agree with TRBD1. The CDR3 runs to 13 residues. Germline CDR1 reads MGHRA; CDR2 reads YSYEKL. The junction had 5 bases not matched to a gene; V was cut back by 10 bases and J by 2 bases. CDR3 in DNA: TGCGCCACCCGGGACAGGGCTAACACTGAAGCTTTCTTT. The encoded protein is CATRDRANTEAFF.

The V and J genes are TRBV9 and TRBJ1-3; D might be TRBD1 (6 bases). Germline assignment: CDR1 SGDLS and CDR2 YYNGEE. The CDR3 is 14 residues long. Trimming pared 2 bases from V and 4 bases from J, leaving 10 bases between. This chain's CDR3 is CASSVTGQGNTIYF. Written as DNA, the CDR3 is TGTGCCAGCAGCGTGACCGGACAGGGAAACACCATATATTTT.

V usage is TRBV10-3 and J usage is TRBJ2-1; 10 bases line up with TRBD2. CDR3 length: 14 residues. The germline V gene encodes CDR1 ENHRY and CDR2 SYGVKD. V shed 6 bases, J shed 5 bases, and the junction held 4 bases outside the gene matches. The CDR3 protein is CAIRGTSADNEQFF. CDR3 in DNA: TGTGCCATCAGAGGGACTAGCGCGGACAATGAGCAGTTCTTC.

This rearrangement joins TRBV10-2 to TRBJ2-7; TRBD2 is a possible D gene (5 bases). Deletions cut 3 bases from V and 0 bases from J, with 9 bases between. CDR1 is WSHSY and CDR2 is SAAADI in the germline V gene. There are 14 residues in the CDR3. Written as DNA, the CDR3 is TGCGCCAGCAGTGAATACGGACTCTCCTACGAGCAGTACTTC. This gives the protein CASSEYGLSYEQYF.

The V and J genes are TRBV27 and TRBJ2-3; 11 bases are shared with TRBD1. Germline CDR1 reads MNHEY; CDR2 reads SMNVEV (reference sequence). The CDR3 is made up of 15 amino acids. The V and J ends lost 3 bases and 4 bases, in that order; junction bases with no gene match: 3. Here the CDR3 DNA reads TGTGCCAGCAGTTTGTTGGGACAGGGGGCAGATACGCAGTATTTT. Its translation is CASSLLGQGADTQYF.

A word on this clone: Likely a read error: the CDR3 ends without its conserved phenylalanine or tryptophan. The chain has TRBV6-1 and TRBJ1-1; tentatively, D is TRBD1 (5 bases). This CDR3 comprises 14 residues. Germline CDR1 reads MNHNS; CDR2 reads SASEGT. V dropped 6 bases and J dropped 0 bases, with 11 bases sitting between them. This chain's CDR3 is CASRGPAMNTEAFL. The CDR3 bases are TGTGCCAGCAGGGGGCCCGCGATGAACACTGAAGCTTTCTTG.

J is TRBJ2-7 and V is TRBV5-1, with unresolved D. The CDR3 is 16 amino acids. V was shortened by 0 bases and J by 2 bases, with 15 bases between the two germline ends. In germline, CDR1 is SGHRS, CDR2 YFSETQ. The CDR3 sequence: CASSLEASRSPYEQYF. The CDR3 DNA reads TGCGCCAGCAGCTTGGAGGCTTCGAGGTCCCCCTACGAGCAGTACTTC.